Below are 21 T cell receptor beta chains sequenced from a single sample in a study of T cells expressing NK-cell markers. No DNA is given; TCRdb re-called the 5' RACE reads and lists each CDR3 protein once. The listing contains 450,000 to 600,000 distinct CDR3 sequences. Material for sequencing was blood T cells: a sorted CD56 or NKG2C T cell subset, CD4+ or CD8+ T cells, or bulk PBMC T cells (not recorded which). The receptor set was obtained from a man aged 18 to 30 in good health.

This chain links TRBV7-8 with TRBJ2-2; TCRdb calls TRBD2, which cannot be checked without DNA. The CDR3 loop spans 15 amino acids. CDR1 SGHVS and CDR2 FQNEAQ come from the germline V gene. The CDR3 sequence: CASTSIEREAGELFF.

The chain employs TRBV7-6 and TRBJ2-1; TCRdb's assignment of TRBD1 cannot be checked, as there is no DNA. Germline V CDR1 and CDR2: SGHVS, FNYEAQ. This CDR3 has 13 residues. The CDR3 sequence: CASSETGGYEQFF.

The chain employs TRBV12-3 or TRBV12-4 and TRBJ1-1; checking the TCRdb D call of TRBD1 is not possible without DNA. The CDR3 is 15 amino acids. The CDR3: CASCRDRVMNTEAFF.

The chain is built from TRBV6-5 and TRBJ2-4. Germline V gene lookup returns CDR1 MNHEY and CDR2 SVGAGI. The CDR3 sequence is 14 residues long. The CDR3 reads CASSPNLAKNIQYF.

This chain's CDR3 is CASSQDVASGAYNEQFF. This chain connects TRBV3-1 to TRBJ2-1; there is no DNA to check the TCRdb D call of TRBD2. Germline CDR1 and CDR2: LGHDT and YNNKEL (reference sequence). The CDR3 has 17 residues.

The rearrangement links TRBV9 to TRBJ2-1; the D call from TCRdb, TRBD2, cannot be confirmed without DNA. The CDR3 totals 17 residues. The germline gives CDR1 SGDLS, CDR2 YYNGEE. The CDR3 loop is CASSPGPGTSLYNEQFF.

The CDR3: CASSDHNGLAGYLAGTDTQYF. The rearrangement uses TRBV9 and TRBJ2-3; TCRdb picks TRBD2, but there is no DNA to check that call. The germline V gene has CDR1 SGDLS and CDR2 YYNGEE. This CDR3 has 21 residues.

The chain links TRBV9 to TRBJ2-2; the TCRdb D gene call, TRBD2, has no DNA to confirm it. This CDR3 is 15 amino acids long. Germline V gene sequence: CDR1 SGDLS, CDR2 YYNGEE. CDR3 loop: CASSVEDSAWGELFF.

The CDR3 protein is CASSSRGGHYEQYF. The J gene is TRBJ2-7, the V gene TRBV7-8; TCRdb gives TRBD1 as the D gene, but with no DNA this cannot be confirmed. The CDR3 contains 14 residues. From germline, CDR1 is SGHVS and CDR2 FQNEAQ.

J is TRBJ2-5 and V is TRBV27; absent DNA, TCRdb's TRBD2 call cannot be checked. CDR3 length: 15 residues. The germline gives CDR1 MNHEY, CDR2 SMNVEV (reference sequence). The CDR3 is CASSPVAGMEETQYF.

The CDR3 loop is CASTRVGSYNSPLHF. This sequence joins TRBV12-3 or TRBV12-4 and TRBJ1-6. The CDR3 length is 15 residues.

The chain couples TRBV24-1 to TRBJ2-1. Germline CDR1 KGHDR, CDR2 SFDVKD. The CDR3 is 16 amino acids. CDR3 sequence reads: CATSDLSGSSYNEQFF.

The CDR3 reads CASSLRSTAGSEGGDTQYF. The gene calls are TRBV12-3 or TRBV12-4 and TRBJ2-3; TCRdb picks TRBD1, but there is no DNA to check that call. The CDR3 loop spans 19 amino acids.

The V and J genes are TRBV12-3 or TRBV12-4 and TRBJ2-3; TCRdb designates TRBD2, a call that cannot be tested without DNA. The CDR3 length is 12 residues. The CDR3 here is CASSPSRDTQYF.

The J gene is TRBJ2-5, the V gene TRBV7-8; TCRdb reports TRBD1, a call that lacks DNA to check it against. There are 16 residues in the CDR3. Germline CDR1 reads SGHVS; CDR2 reads FQNEAQ. The CDR3 loop reads CASSYTAGTGKETQYF.

This chain joins TRBV7-2 and TRBJ2-7. Per germline, CDR1 SGHTA and CDR2 FQGNSA. CDR3 length equals 12 residues. CDR3 protein: CASSLAAYEQYF.

The chain joins TRBV24-1 to TRBJ2-1; absent DNA, TCRdb's TRBD1 call cannot be checked. Looked up from germline, CDR1 is KGHDR and CDR2 is SFDVKD. The CDR3 extends over 15 amino acids. CDR3 residues: CATSDSRTANNEQFF.

The genes are TRBV11-2 and TRBJ2-5; TCRdb lists TRBD2, though no DNA is available to test this call. Germline V gene sequence: CDR1 SGHAT, CDR2 FQNNGV. The CDR3 runs 17 residues. CDR3 protein: CASSPRTSGRNQETQYF.

This chain joins TRBV27 and TRBJ1-1; no DNA is available, so the TRBD1 call from TCRdb remains unchecked. This CDR3 is built from 18 residues. CDR1 and CDR2 (germline): MNHEY, SMNVEV (reference sequence). The CDR3 sequence is CASSYRAPGGTRNTEAFF.

The rearrangement links TRBV7-6 to TRBJ2-3; TCRdb's D call, TRBD2, is unchecked because there is no DNA. Germline CDR1 SGHVS, CDR2 FNYEAQ. The CDR3 covers 17 residues. CDR3 in amino acids: CASSLARTSGGTDTQYF.

This chain uses TRBV14 with TRBJ2-2; TCRdb names TRBD1, which stays unverified in the absence of DNA. CDR1 and CDR2 from the germline V gene are SGHDN and FVKESK. The CDR3 is 17 residues long. CDR3 in amino acids: CASSPWTGRGNTGELFF.